The sequence of this T cell receptor (beta chain) was determined in a study of T cells in Graves' hyperthyroidism and ophthalmopathy. TCR beta CDR3 sequences were amplified from RNA transcripts. In the first-round RT-PCR of the TCR CDR3, the HTBI primer set was used. TCRdb passed the multiplex PCR reads through MiXCR, listing each CDR3 protein once. The sample has hundreds of thousands of distinct CDR3 sequences, more than 11% seen once. This clonotype was observed at least ten times. This CDR3 is 14 amino acids long. V was clipped by 6 bases and J by 2 bases; unmatched bases: 7. Input material: blood. V and J are TRBV12-3 or TRBV12-4 and TRBJ2-7; 7 nucleotides agree with TRBD1. The receptor's source is a woman under 40 with Graves' hyperthyroidism. CDR3 bases: TGTGCCAGCAGCCCACGACAGGGAACCTACGAGCAGTACTTC. Residues: CASSPRQGTYEQYF.